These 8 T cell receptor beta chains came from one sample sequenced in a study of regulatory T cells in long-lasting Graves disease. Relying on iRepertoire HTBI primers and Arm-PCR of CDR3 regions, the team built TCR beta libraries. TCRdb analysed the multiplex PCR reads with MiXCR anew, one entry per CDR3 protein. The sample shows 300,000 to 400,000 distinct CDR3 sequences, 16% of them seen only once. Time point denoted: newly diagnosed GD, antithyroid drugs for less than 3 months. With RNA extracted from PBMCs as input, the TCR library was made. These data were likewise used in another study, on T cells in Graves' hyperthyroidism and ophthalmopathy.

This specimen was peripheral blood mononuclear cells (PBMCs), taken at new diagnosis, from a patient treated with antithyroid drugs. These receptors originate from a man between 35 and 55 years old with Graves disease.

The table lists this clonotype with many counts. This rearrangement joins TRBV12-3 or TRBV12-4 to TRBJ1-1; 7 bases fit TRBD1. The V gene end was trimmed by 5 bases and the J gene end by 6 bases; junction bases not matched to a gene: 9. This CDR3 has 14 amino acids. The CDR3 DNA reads TGTGCCAGCAGTATGGGACAGCCAGATCCTGAAGCTTTCTTT. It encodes CASSMGQPDPEAFF.

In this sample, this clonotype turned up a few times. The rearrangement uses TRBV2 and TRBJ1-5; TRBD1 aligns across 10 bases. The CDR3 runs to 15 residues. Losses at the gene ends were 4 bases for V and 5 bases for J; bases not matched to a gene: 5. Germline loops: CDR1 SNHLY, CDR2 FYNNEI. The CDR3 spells CASSGPGTGDQPQHF. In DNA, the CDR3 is TGTGCCAGCAGTGGGCCCGGGACAGGGGATCAGCCCCAGCATTTT.

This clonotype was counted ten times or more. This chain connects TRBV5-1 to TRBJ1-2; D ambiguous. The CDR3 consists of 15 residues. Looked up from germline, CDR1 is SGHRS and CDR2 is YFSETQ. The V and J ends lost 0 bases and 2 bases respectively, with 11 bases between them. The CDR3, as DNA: TGCGCCAGCAGCTTGGAGTCGGATAGCAACTATGGCTACACCTTC. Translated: CASSLESDSNYGYTF.

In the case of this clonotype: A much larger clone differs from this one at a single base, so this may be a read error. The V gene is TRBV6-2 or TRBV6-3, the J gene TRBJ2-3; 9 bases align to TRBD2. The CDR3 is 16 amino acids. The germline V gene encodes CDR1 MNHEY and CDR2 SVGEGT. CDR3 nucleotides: TGTGTCAGCAGTTACTTGCTAGCGGGGTTCCAGGATACGCAGTATTTT. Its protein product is CVSSYLLAGFQDTQYF.

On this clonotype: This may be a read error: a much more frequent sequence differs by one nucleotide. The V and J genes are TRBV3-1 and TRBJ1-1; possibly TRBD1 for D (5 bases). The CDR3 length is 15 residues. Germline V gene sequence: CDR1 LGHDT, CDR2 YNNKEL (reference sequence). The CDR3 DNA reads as TGTGCCAGCAGCCAAGACAGGGTGGCGAACACTGAAGCTTCCTTT. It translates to CASSQDRVANTEASF.

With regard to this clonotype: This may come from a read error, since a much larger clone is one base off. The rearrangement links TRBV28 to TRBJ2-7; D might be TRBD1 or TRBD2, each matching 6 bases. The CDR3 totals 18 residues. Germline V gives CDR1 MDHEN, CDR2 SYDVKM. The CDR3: CASSTLTLRGPSSHEQYF. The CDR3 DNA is TGTGCCAGCAGTACCCTTACCCTTCGGGGGCCGAGCTCCCACGAGCAGTACTTC.

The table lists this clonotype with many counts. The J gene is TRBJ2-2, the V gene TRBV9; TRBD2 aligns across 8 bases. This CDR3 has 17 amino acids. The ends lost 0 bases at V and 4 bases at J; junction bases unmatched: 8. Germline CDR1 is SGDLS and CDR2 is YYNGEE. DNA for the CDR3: TGTGCCAGCAGCGTAGATCCGGGGGGGCCTATCACCGGGGAGCTGTTTTTT. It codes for CASSVDPGGPITGELFF.

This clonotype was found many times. This chain's CDR3 is CASRQGAWGAPYEQYF. CDR3 in DNA: TGTGCCAGCAGGCAGGGGGCTTGGGGGGCCCCCTACGAGCAGTACTTC. V gene TRBV3-1 combines with J gene TRBJ2-7; the match to TRBD1 covers 8 bases. Germline CDR1 is LGHDT and CDR2 is YNNKEL (reference sequence). Unmatched junction bases numbered 12, after V lost 6 bases and J lost 2 bases. CDR3 length: 16 residues.